There are many counts of the clone carrying this T cell receptor (beta chain). This entry is derived from a study of T cells in Graves' hyperthyroidism and ophthalmopathy. The CDR3 runs to 13 residues. Per germline, CDR1 KGHSH and CDR2 LQKENI. V lost 1 base and J lost 1, with 4 bases in between. PBMCs came from more than 9 ml fresh peripheral blood. RNA transcripts were the template for amplifying TCR beta CDR3 regions. The HTBI set primed first-round TCR CDR3 RT-PCR. TCRdb analysed the multiplex PCR reads with MiXCR anew, one entry per CDR3 protein. There are more than 350,000 distinct CDR3 sequences in the sample; just under 15% occur only once, and about 31% lies in the top ten.

The receptor was isolated from a woman in her twenties or thirties with Graves' hyperthyroidism. Material: blood. J is TRBJ2-5 and V is TRBV18; D is unclear. CDR3 amino acids: CASSPLSQETQYF. CDR3 nucleotides: TGTGCCAGCTCACCACTCTCCCAAGAGACCCAGTACTTC.